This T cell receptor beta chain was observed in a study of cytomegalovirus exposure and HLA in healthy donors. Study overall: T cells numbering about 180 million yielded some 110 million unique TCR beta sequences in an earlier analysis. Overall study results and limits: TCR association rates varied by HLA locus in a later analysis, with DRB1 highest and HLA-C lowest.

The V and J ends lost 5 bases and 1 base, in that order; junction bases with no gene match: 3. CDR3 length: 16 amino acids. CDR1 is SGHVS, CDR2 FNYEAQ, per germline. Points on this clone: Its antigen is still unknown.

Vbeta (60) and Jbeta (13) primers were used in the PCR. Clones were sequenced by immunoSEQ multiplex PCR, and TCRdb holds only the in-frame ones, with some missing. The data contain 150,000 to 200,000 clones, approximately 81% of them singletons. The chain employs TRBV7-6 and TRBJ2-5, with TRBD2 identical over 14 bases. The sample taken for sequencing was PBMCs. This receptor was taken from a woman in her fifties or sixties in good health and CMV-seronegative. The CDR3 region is CASSLGLAGAQETQYF. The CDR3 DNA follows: TGTGCCAGCAGCCTGGGACTAGCGGGAGCCCAAGAGACCCAGTACTTC.